This T cell receptor beta chain was captured in a study of regulatory T cells in long-lasting Graves disease. Time point meaning: newly diagnosed GD, antithyroid drugs for less than 3 months. Preparation of the TCR library used RNA extracted from PBMCs. Arm-PCR of CDR3 regions with iRepertoire HTBI primers generated TCR beta libraries. Using its own MiXCR run on the multiplex PCR reads, TCRdb lists one record per CDR3 protein. In the table there are a few hundred thousand distinct CDR3 sequences, about a sixth of which are singletons. This CDR3 comprises 15 residues. The germline gives CDR1 MNHNS, CDR2 SASEGT. V was trimmed by 3 bases and J by 3 bases, leaving 11 bases between them. The sample also formed part of further work on T cells in Graves' hyperthyroidism and ophthalmopathy.

The sample in question was peripheral blood mononuclear cells (PBMCs), obtained at new diagnosis, from a patient treated with antithyroid drugs. This chain links TRBV6-1 with TRBJ1-4; D ambiguous. This TCR was sampled from a woman between 18 and 29 years old with Graves disease. The DNA for the CDR3 is TGTGCCAGCAGTGAGACGTTGGCGGCTAATGAAAAACTGTTTTTT. Amino acids: CASSETLAANEKLFF.